The sample holds one count of the clone carrying this T cell receptor (beta chain). Its target is not known. V dropped 0 bases and J dropped 4; count of bases not matched to a gene: 4. The CDR3 sequence is 16 residues long. CDR1 is SEHNR, CDR2 FQNEAQ, per germline (reference sequence). This record belongs to a study of shared clonotypes between healthy human individuals. Clones were sequenced by immunoSEQ multiplex PCR, and TCRdb holds only the in-frame ones, with some missing. The data hold some 2,500,000 clones, with 85% to 95% observed a single time. Study outcomes and limitations: When compared with the clonotypes that were shared by all four sorted-subset donors, the non-shared clonotypes turned out to have lower generation probabilities.

The chain uses TRBV7-9 and TRBJ1-2; 11 nucleotides align to TRBD1. Material: naive CD4+ T cells from PBMCs. Regarding subset: CD45RA+ positively selected. The TCR originated in a man aged 18 to 29 in good health. Some clones in this sample may be carry-over from other donors' samples. CDR3 DNA sequence: TGTGCCAGCAGCTTAGCGGACAGGGGGCCTAGCTATGGCTACACCTTC. It translates to CASSLADRGPSYGYTF.